Sequencing of this TCR beta chain was carried out in a study of OX40 agonist ivuxolimab in advanced cancers. The protocol was immunoSEQ multiplex PCR, while the TCRdb copy is restricted to in-frame clones and leaves out a portion. Of tens of thousands of clones listed, around 88% are singletons. In the case of this clone: Its target is unknown.

This CDR3 is built from 15 residues. Trimming shortened V by 11 bases and J by 2 bases, and 21 bases separated the two germline ends. The V gene's germline CDR1 is ENHRY and CDR2 SYGVKD. Study-wide findings and caveats: Clonal expansion from baseline to week 6 occurred in both CD4+ and CD8+ T cells.

This specimen consisted of CD4+ or CD8+ T cells sorted from blood, obtained in a trial of the OX40 agonist ivuxolimab. The V and J genes are TRBV10-3 and TRBJ1-1, with D possibly matching TRBD1 (6 bases). This clonotype was obtained from an adult with an advanced solid tumor such as melanoma, head and neck, liver or kidney cancer. DNA for the CDR3: TGTGCCGTCGAACAGGGCGGACAACCTAACACTGAAGCTTTCTTT. Protein product: CAVEQGGQPNTEAFF.